This TCR beta chain was found in a study of shared clonotypes between healthy human individuals. Produced via immunoSEQ multiplex PCR; TCRdb's table is partial and in-frame only. This sample has more than 2 million clones, with around 95% found just once. A note on this clone: Its specificity is not known.

General study results and limits: Researchers sampled only blood; tissue repertoires likely differ.

Naive CD8 cells, CD45RO-negative and positively selected for CCR7, excluded terminally differentiated effector memory CD45RA+ cells. CDR1 is WNHNN, CDR2 SYGVQD, per germline (reference sequence). The CDR3 is 15 residues long. V was clipped by 2 bases and J by 4 bases, with 12 bases between them. V usage is TRBV10-1 and J usage is TRBJ1-3; D is perhaps TRBD1 (5 bases). Sample: naive CD8+ T cells from PBMCs. This sequence originates from a man aged 18 to 29 in good health. Some clones in this sample may be carry-over from other donors' samples. The CDR3 here is CASSEVGGWGNTIYF. CDR3 DNA sequence: TGCGCCAGCAGTGAGGTGGGGGGATGGGGAAACACCATATATTTT.